The clone carrying this T cell receptor (beta chain) appeared a few times. Its antigen is unknown. The V gene end was trimmed by 0 bases and the J gene end by 7 bases; junction bases not matched to a gene: 3. The CDR3 runs to 15 residues. CDR1 and CDR2 (germline): SGHAT, FQNNGV. From the reads, TCRdb called clonotypes with MiXCR, one entry per CDR3 protein. The table lists about 530,000 distinct CDR3 sequences, about 30% of them singletons. The data belong to a study of T cell repertoires in cytomegalovirus infection. Study overall: Indicated by public TCR beta signatures were CMV infection and matching HLA type. Whole-study results and caveats: The ex vivo response was dominated by HLA-C-restricted CMV-specific TCR beta clonotypes.

The sequence was obtained from a human donor in good health (CMV status not recorded). Some clones in this sample may be carry-over from other donors' samples. The sample was PBMCs. The chain employs TRBV11-2 and TRBJ2-5; 12 bases agree with TRBD2. CDR3 in amino acids: CASSLEPGLAGTQYF. CDR3 nucleotide sequence: TGTGCCAGCAGCTTAGAACCGGGACTAGCGGGGACCCAGTACTTC.